This T cell receptor (beta chain) comes out of a study of spatial heterogeneity in lung cancer. Time point described: blood at routine non-recurrence follow-up after resection. Broader study findings: Tumor TCRs that were ubiquitous and expanded showed up in blood more at resection than follow-up.

In germline, CDR1 is SQVTM, CDR2 ANQGSEA. The CDR3 has 13 amino acids. Trimming took off 4 bases at V and 0 bases at J, with 9 bases between the two ends. TCRdb used MiXCR to reprocess the 5' RACE reads, holding one entry per CDR3 protein. The sample consists of fewer than 100,000 distinct CDR3 sequences, approximately 19% of them appearing once. To note about this clonotype: Its antigen is not identified.

The sequence was obtained from a male donor with early-stage non-small cell lung cancer. This material consisted of PBMCs, taken at follow-up. This sequence joins TRBV29-1 and TRBJ1-2, with D maybe TRBD1 (6 bases). CDR3 region: CSVGGASNYGYTF. The CDR3 region has the DNA TGCAGCGTTGGGGGGGCATCTAACTATGGCTACACCTTC.